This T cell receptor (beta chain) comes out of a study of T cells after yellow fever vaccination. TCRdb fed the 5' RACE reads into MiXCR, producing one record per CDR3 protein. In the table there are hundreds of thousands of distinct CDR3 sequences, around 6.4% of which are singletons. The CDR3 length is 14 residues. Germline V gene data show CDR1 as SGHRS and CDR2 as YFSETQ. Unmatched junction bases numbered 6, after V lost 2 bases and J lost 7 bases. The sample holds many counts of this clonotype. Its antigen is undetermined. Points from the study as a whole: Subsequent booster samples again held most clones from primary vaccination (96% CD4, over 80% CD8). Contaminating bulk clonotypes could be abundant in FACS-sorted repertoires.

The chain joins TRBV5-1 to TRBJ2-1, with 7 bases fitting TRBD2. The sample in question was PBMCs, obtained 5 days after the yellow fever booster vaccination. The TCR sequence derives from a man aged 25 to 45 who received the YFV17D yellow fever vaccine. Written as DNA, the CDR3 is TGCGCCAGCAGCTTAGGTGGCGGGAGTAATGAGCAGTTCTTC. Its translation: CASSLGGGSNEQFF.